The source of this T cell receptor beta chain is a study of T cells in Graves' hyperthyroidism and ophthalmopathy. Details on this clonotype: Its antigen is currently unknown.

The CDR3 contains 13 residues. V dropped 2 bases and J dropped 9 bases, with 14 bases sitting between them. CDR1 and CDR2 from the germline V gene are SGHNT and YYREEE (reference sequence). General observations from the study: Peripheral blood also featured most of the thyroid clonotypes expanded above 0.001.

Using RNA transcripts as the source, TCR beta CDR3 regions were amplified. The study used the HTBI primer set for a first-round RT-PCR of the TCR CDR3. TCRdb processed the multiplex PCR reads anew with MiXCR; each CDR3 protein has one entry. Among 490,000 or so distinct CDR3 sequences, just under 20% were seen once, and the ten largest hold about 45%. Lactation, pregnancy, other autoimmune disease or uncontrolled infection excluded patients. Diagnoses rested on clinical symptoms, serum thyroxine and TRAb, thyroid ultrasound and orbital computed tomography. This sample holds PBMCs from about 9.3 ml fresh peripheral blood.

The specimen was blood. The J gene is TRBJ2-5, the V gene TRBV5-4; D possibly matches TRBD1 or TRBD2 (7 bases each). The receptor was isolated from a middle-aged man with Graves' ophthalmopathy. The DNA of the CDR3 is TGTGCCAGCAGCTTTTCAGGGGGAGGGGCCCAGTACTTC. Translation gives CASSFSGGGAQYF. Full variable domain (remainder filled in from reference TRBV5-4 and TRBJ2-5): ETGVTQSPTHLIKTRGQQVTLRCSSQSGHNTVSWYQQALGQGPQFIFQYYREEENGRGNFPPRFSGLQFPNYSSELNVNALELDDSALYLCASSFSGGGAQYFGPGTRLLVL.